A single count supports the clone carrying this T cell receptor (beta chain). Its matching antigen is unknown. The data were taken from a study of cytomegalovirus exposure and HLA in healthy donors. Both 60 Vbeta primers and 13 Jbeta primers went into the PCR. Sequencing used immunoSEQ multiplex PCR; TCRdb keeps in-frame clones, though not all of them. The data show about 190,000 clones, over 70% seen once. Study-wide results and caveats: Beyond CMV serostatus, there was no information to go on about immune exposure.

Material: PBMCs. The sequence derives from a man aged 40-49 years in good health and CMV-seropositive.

DNA for the CDR3: TGTGCCAGCAGGGGTTCAACAGGGGGCACCGGGGAGCTGTTTTTT. Protein product: CASRGSTGGTGELFF. The chain combines TRBV6-6 with TRBJ2-2; TRBD1 agrees at 8 bases. Per the germline V gene, CDR1 is MNHNY and CDR2 is SVGAGI (reference sequence). CDR3 length: 15 amino acids. V trimming: 6 bases; J trimming: 4 bases; junction bases outside the gene matches: 7.